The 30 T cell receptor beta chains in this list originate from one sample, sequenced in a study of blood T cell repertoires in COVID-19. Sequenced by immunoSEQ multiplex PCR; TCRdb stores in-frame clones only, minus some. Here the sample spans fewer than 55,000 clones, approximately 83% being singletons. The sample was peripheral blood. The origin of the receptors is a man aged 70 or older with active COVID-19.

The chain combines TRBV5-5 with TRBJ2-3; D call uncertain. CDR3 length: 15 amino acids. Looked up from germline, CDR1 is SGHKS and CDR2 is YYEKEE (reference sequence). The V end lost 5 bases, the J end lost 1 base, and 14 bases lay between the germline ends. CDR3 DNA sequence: TGTGCCAGCAGTCCGGTTTCGAGCGGCACAGATACGCAGTATTTT. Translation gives CASSPVSSGTDTQYF.

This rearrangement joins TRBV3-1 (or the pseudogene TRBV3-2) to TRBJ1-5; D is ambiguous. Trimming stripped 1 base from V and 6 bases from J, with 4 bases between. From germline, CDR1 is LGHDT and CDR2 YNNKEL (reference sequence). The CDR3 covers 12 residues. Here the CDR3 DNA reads TGTGCCAGCAGCCAAGCGGGTCAGCCCCAGCATTTT. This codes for CASSQAGQPQHF.

In nucleotides, the CDR3 is TGCGCCAGCAGCCAAGCTCCCGGGGGGACGAGCTCCTACAATGAGCAGTTCTTC. Protein: CASSQAPGGTSSYNEQFF. This chain links TRBV4-3 with TRBJ2-1, with 7 bases fitting TRBD2. This CDR3 contains 18 residues. The V gene end was trimmed by 1 base and the J gene end by 0 bases; junction bases not matched to a gene: 9. Germline V CDR1 and CDR2: LGHNA, YSLEER.

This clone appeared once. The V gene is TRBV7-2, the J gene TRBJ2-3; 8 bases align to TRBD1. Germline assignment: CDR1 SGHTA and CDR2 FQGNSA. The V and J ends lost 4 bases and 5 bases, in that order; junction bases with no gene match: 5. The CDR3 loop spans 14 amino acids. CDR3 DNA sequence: TGTGCCAGCAGCTCGACAGGGGTTCAAGATACGCAGTATTTT. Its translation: CASSSTGVQDTQYF.

The CDR3 is CAWSGTGSYGYTF. CDR3 bases: TGTGCCTGGAGTGGAACAGGAAGCTATGGCTACACCTTC. V gene TRBV30 combines with J gene TRBJ1-2; D may be TRBD1 (5 bases). V was cut by 1 base and J by 4 bases, with 10 bases left in between. This CDR3 has 13 residues. Looked up from germline, CDR1 is GTSNPN and CDR2 is SVGIG (reference sequence).

CDR3 nucleotide sequence: TGTGCCAGCAGCCAACTAGAGCACCTTCAGTACTTC. Translated, it gives CASSQLEHLQYF. V usage is TRBV14 and J usage is TRBJ2-4; no firm D call. There are 12 residues in the CDR3. Trimming cost V 2 bases and J 11 bases, with 10 bases left between them. Germline-derived CDR1 and CDR2 are SGHDN and FVKESK.

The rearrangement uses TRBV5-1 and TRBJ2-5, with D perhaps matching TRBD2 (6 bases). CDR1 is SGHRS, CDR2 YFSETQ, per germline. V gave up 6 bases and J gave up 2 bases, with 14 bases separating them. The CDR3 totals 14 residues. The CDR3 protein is CASNGGVTQETQYF. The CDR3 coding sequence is TGCGCCAGCAATGGCGGGGTGACACAAGAGACCCAGTACTTC.

The CDR3 nucleotides read TGTGCCAGCTCACCCCCGCCCCAAACAGGGGAGCTGTTTTTT. Protein sequence: CASSPPPQTGELFF. The J gene is TRBJ2-2, the V gene TRBV18; D not resolved. The ends were cut back, 3 bases at V and 8 bases at J, with 13 bases in the middle. Germline CDR1 and CDR2: KGHSH and LQKENI. The CDR3 spans 14 residues.

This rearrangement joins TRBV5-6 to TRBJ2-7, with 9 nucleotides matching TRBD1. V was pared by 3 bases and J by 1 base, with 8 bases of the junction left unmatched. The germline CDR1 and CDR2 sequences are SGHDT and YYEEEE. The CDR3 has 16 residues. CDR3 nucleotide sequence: TGTGCCAGCAGCTCCCTAACCGGGACAGGGTCCTACGAGCAGTACTTC. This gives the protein CASSSLTGTGSYEQYF.

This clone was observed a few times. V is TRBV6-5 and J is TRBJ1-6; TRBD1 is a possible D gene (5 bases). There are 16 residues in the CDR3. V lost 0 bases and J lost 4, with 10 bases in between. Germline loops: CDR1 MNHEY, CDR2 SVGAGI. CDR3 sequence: CASSYSRQRYNSPLHF. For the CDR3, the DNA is TGTGCCAGCAGTTACTCGAGACAGAGATATAATTCACCCCTCCACTTT.

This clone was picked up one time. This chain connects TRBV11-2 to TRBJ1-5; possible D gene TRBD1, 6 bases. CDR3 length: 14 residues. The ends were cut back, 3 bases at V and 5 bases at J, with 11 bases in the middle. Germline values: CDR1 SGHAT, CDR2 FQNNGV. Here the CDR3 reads CASSFSGVDQPQHF. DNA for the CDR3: TGTGCCAGCAGCTTTTCAGGGGTCGATCAGCCCCAGCATTTT.

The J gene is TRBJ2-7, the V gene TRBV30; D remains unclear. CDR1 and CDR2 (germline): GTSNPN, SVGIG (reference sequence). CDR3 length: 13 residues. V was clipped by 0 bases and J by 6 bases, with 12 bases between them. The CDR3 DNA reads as TGTGCCTGGAGTGTACCAATGCGAAGCGAGCAGTACTTC. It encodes CAWSVPMRSEQYF.

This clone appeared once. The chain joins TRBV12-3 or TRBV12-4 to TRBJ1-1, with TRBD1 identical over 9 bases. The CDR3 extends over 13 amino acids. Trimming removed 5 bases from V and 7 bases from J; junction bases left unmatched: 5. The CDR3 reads CASSQDRGFEAFF. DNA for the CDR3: TGTGCCAGCAGTCAAGACAGGGGGTTTGAAGCTTTCTTT.

The CDR3 reads CASSYSSGPYNEQFF. The DNA for the CDR3 is TGTGCCAGCAGTTATAGTAGCGGGCCTTACAATGAGCAGTTCTTC. This sequence joins TRBV6-5 and TRBJ2-1, with TRBD2 matching 7 bases. Germline values: CDR1 MNHEY, CDR2 SVGAGI. Unmatched junction bases numbered 6, after V lost 3 bases and J lost 4 bases. CDR3 size: 15 residues.

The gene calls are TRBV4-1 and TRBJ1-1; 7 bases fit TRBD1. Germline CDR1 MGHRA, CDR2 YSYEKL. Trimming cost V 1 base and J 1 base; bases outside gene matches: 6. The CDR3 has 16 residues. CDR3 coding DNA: TGCGCCAGCAGCCAAGTAAAAGGGGGCCAGAACACTGAAGCTTTCTTT. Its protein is CASSQVKGGQNTEAFF.

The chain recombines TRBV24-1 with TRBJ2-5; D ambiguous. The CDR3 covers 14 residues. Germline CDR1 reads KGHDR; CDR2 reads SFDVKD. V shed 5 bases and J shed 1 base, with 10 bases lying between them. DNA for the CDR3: TGTGCCACCAGTGTAGCCGGCCTCCAAGAGACCCAGTACTTC. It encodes CATSVAGLQETQYF.

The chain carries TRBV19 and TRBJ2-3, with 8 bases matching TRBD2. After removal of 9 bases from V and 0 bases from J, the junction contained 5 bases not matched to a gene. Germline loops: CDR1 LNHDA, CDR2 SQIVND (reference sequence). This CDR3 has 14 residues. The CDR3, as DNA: TGTGCCAGCGGGAGGGCAGGGAGCACAGATACGCAGTATTTT. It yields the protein CASGRAGSTDTQYF.

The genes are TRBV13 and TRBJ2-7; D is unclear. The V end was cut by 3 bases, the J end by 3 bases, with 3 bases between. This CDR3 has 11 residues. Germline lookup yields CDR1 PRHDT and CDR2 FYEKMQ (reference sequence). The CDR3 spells CASSFHYEQYF. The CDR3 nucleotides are TGTGCCAGCAGCTTCCACTACGAGCAGTACTTC. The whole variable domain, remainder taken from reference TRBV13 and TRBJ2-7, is AAGVIQSPRHLIKEKRETATLKCYPIPRHDTVYWYQQGPGQDPQFLISFYEKMQSDKGSIPDRFSAQQFSDYHSELNMSSLELGDSALYFCASSFHYEQYFGPGTRLTVT.

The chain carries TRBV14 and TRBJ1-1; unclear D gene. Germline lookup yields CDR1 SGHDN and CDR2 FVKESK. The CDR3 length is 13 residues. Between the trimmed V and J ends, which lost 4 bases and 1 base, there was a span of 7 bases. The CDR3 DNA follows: TGTGCCAGCAGCCTCTCAGGGAACACTGAAGCTTTCTTT. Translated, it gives CASSLSGNTEAFF.

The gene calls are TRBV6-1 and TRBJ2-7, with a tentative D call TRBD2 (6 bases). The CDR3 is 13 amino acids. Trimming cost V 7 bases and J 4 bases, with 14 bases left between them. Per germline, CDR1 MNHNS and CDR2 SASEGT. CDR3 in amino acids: CASTSPGGYEQYF. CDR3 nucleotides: TGTGCCAGCACCTCCCCCGGGGGATACGAGCAGTACTTC.

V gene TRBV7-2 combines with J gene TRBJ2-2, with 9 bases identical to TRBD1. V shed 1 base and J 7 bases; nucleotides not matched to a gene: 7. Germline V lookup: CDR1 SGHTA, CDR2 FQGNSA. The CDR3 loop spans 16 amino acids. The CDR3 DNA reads TGTGCCAGCAGCTTAGTACAGGGGGCGCAGGGCGGGGAGCTGTTTTTT. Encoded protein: CASSLVQGAQGGELFF.

This chain's CDR3 is CASSDGGALTGELFF. The CDR3 coding sequence is TGTGCCAGCAGTGATGGGGGGGCGTTGACCGGGGAGCTGTTTTTT. The chain is built from TRBV27 and TRBJ2-2; a weak D match, TRBD2 (7 bases). V was shortened by 5 bases and J by 5 bases, with 15 bases between the two germline ends. Germline V gene sequence: CDR1 MNHEY, CDR2 SMNVEV (reference sequence). The CDR3 has 15 amino acids.

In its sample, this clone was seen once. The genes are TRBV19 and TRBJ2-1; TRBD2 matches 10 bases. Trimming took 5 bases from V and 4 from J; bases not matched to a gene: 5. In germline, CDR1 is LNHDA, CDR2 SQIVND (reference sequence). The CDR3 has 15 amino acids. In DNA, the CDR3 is TGTGCCAGTAGTTCTCTAGCGGGGGCTTACAATGAGCAGTTCTTC. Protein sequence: CASSSLAGAYNEQFF.

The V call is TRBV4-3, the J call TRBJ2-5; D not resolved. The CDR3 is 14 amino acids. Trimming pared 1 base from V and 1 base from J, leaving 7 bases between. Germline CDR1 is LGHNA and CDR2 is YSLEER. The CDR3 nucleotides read TGCGCCAGCAGCCAAGCGGTAACCCAAGAGACCCAGTACTTC. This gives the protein CASSQAVTQETQYF.

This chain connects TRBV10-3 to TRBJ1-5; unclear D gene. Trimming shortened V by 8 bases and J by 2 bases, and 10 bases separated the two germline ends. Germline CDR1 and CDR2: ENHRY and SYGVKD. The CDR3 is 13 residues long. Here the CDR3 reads CAIAADGNQPQHF. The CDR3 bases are TGTGCCATCGCGGCAGACGGCAATCAGCCCCAGCATTTT.

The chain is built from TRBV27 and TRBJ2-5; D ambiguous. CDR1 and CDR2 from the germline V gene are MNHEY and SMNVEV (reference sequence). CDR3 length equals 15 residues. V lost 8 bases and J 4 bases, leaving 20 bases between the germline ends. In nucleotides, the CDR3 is TGTGCCAGCTCTCGATTCTACGTCCTAGGAGAGACCCAGTACTTC. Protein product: CASSRFYVLGETQYF.

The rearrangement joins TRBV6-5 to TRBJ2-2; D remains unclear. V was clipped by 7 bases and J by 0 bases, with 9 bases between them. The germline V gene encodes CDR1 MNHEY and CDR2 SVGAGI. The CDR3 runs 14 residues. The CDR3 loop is CASTRTANTGELFF. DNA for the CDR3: TGTGCCAGCACGCGTACAGCGAACACCGGGGAGCTGTTTTTT.

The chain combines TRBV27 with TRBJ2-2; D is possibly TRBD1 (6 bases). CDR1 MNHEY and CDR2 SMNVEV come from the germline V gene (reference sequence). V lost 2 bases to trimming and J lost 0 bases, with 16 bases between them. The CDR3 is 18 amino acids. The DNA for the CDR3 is TGTGCCAGCAGTTTAGCGGCCCCGGGACAAGCGAACACCGGGGAGCTGTTTTTT. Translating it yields CASSLAAPGQANTGELFF.

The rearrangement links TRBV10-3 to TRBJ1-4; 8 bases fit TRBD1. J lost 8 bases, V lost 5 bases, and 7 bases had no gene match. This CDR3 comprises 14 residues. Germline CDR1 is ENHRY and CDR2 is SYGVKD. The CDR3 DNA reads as TGTGCCATCAGTCCAGACAGGGGAGGGGAAAAACTGTTTTTT. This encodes CAISPDRGGEKLFF.

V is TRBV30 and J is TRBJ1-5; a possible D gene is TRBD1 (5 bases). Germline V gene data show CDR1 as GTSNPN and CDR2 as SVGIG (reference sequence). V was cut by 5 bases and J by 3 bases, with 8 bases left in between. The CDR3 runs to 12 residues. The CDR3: CAWGAFNQPQHF. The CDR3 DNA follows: TGTGCCTGGGGGGCTTTCAATCAGCCCCAGCATTTT.